Below, 21 T cell receptor beta chains from the same sample are listed, as sequenced in a study of CD8+CD57+ T cells in acquired aplastic anemia. TCR beta VDJ and CDR3 profiles were obtained from a genomic DNA template. TCRdb analysed the reads with MiXCR anew, one entry per CDR3 protein. The sample records about 220,000 distinct CDR3 sequences, more than 45% being singletons. All patients picked for sequencing had shown, by flow cytometry, an expansion of CD8+CD57+ cells. The sequencing input was sorted CD4+, CD8+, or CD8+CD57+ T cells (not recorded which) from PBMCs. The receptors derive from a human donor with aplastic anemia.

Many counts were recorded for this clonotype. This chain connects TRBV4-2 to TRBJ2-7; no clear D. The V and J ends lost 0 bases and 1 base respectively, with 13 bases between them. CDR3 size: 16 residues. Per germline, CDR1 LGHNA and CDR2 YNFKEQ. CDR3: CASSQEVTRRSYEQYF. CDR3 nucleotide sequence: TGTGCCAGCAGCCAAGAGGTCACCCGGCGGTCCTACGAGCAGTACTTC.

The CDR3 loop reads CSAREGQDYEQYF. The CDR3 region has the DNA TGCAGTGCTAGAGAGGGACAGGACTACGAGCAGTACTTC. This chain links TRBV20-1 with TRBJ2-7; TRBD1 matches at 8 bases. With 0 bases clipped from V and 3 bases from J, the junction kept 1 base outside the gene matches. Germline assignment: CDR1 DFQATT and CDR2 SNEGSKA (reference sequence). This CDR3 is 13 amino acids long.

The chain carries TRBV2 and TRBJ2-7, with TRBD1 identical over 7 bases. CDR3 length: 15 amino acids. After removal of 10 bases from V and 0 bases from J, the junction contained 12 bases not matched to a gene. Germline CDR1 reads SNHLY; CDR2 reads FYNNEI. CDR3: CAISDPGQSSYEQYF. Here the CDR3 DNA reads TGTGCCATCAGCGACCCGGGACAGAGCTCCTACGAGCAGTACTTC.

The table lists this clonotype with many counts. This chain links TRBV9 with TRBJ2-1; 10 nucleotides match TRBD2. This CDR3 region has 18 residues. From germline, CDR1 is SGDLS and CDR2 YYNGEE. J gave up 0 bases and V 0 bases, and 6 bases lay outside the gene matches. CDR3 region: CASSVEVSGRYSYNEQFF. The CDR3 DNA reads as TGTGCCAGCAGCGTAGAGGTTAGCGGGAGGTACTCCTACAATGAGCAGTTCTTC.

In this sample, this clonotype turned up a few times. The chain couples TRBV19 to TRBJ1-5; D call uncertain. The CDR3 is made up of 13 amino acids. With 9 bases removed from V and 6 bases from J, the gap between germline ends came to 15 bases. Germline V lookup: CDR1 LNHDA, CDR2 SQIVND (reference sequence). CDR3 amino acids: CASRTEIGQPQHF. The CDR3 DNA follows: TGTGCCAGCCGAACGGAAATCGGTCAGCCCCAGCATTTT. The full variable domain, with the rest looked up from reference TRBV19 and TRBJ1-5, is DGGITQSPKYLFRKEGQNVTLSCEQNLNHDAMYWYRQDPGQGLRLIYYSQIVNDFQKGDIAEGYSVSREKKESFPLTVTSAQKNPTAFYLCASRTEIGQPQHFGDGTRLSIL.

A remark on this clonotype: A much larger clone lies a single base off, so this may be a read error. The chain employs TRBV7-9 and TRBJ1-1; maybe TRBD1 (5 bases). The germline gives CDR1 SEHNR, CDR2 FQNEAQ (reference sequence). This CDR3 is 14 amino acids long. Trimming shortened V by 5 bases and J by 9 bases, and 19 bases separated the two germline ends. The CDR3 reads CASSLGSEGWQAFF. CDR3 sequence (DNA): TGTGCCAGCAGCCTTGGATCGGAGGGGTGGCAAGCTTTCTTT.

The chain uses TRBV12-3 or TRBV12-4 and TRBJ1-6; perhaps TRBD1 as D (5 bases). V lost 7 bases, J lost 8 bases, and 9 bases lay in between. This CDR3 is 12 amino acids long. The CDR3 DNA is TGTGCCAGCACAGAGGGGTATTCACCCCTCCACTTT. The encoded protein is CASTEGYSPLHF.

This clonotype occurred many times. V and J are TRBV2 and TRBJ1-1; the D is unclear. Trimming took 6 bases from V and 5 from J, leaving 10 bases between them. Germline loops: CDR1 SNHLY, CDR2 FYNNEI. The CDR3 has 12 amino acids. The CDR3: CASRGRRTEAFF. The CDR3 region has the DNA TGTGCCAGCAGGGGCCGACGGACTGAAGCTTTCTTT.

V and J are TRBV4-1 and TRBJ1-1; D is undetermined. CDR1 and CDR2 (germline): MGHRA, YSYEKL. Trimming took off 0 bases at V and 0 bases at J, with 20 bases between the two ends. The CDR3 spans 19 residues. The CDR3 reads CASSQERLRHHHLNTEAFF. The CDR3 DNA is TGCGCCAGCAGCCAAGAAAGATTGCGGCACCACCACCTGAACACTGAAGCTTTCTTT.

This clonotype was recorded at least ten times. V gene TRBV6-5 combines with J gene TRBJ2-5, with a weak D call TRBD2 (5 bases). V dropped 0 bases and J dropped 2 bases, with 7 bases sitting between them. CDR3 length equals 14 residues. The germline V gene has CDR1 MNHEY and CDR2 SVGAGI. CDR3 protein: CASSYSGEQETQYF. As DNA, the CDR3 is TGTGCCAGCAGTTACTCGGGAGAGCAAGAGACCCAGTACTTC.

The chain joins TRBV6-5 to TRBJ2-5, with no clear D. Trimming stripped 9 bases from V and 5 bases from J, with 13 bases between. Germline CDR1 MNHEY, CDR2 SVGAGI. There are 12 residues in the CDR3. The CDR3 region has the DNA TGTGCCAGTCAGAGCGTCGGGGAGACCCAGTACTTC. Encoded protein: CASQSVGETQYF.

This clonotype was seen more than once but under ten times. The rearrangement links TRBV6-1 to TRBJ2-7; D may be TRBD2 (6 bases). The V gene lost 7 bases and the J gene lost 7 bases, with 26 bases spanning the gap. CDR3 length: 16 amino acids. Looked up from germline, CDR1 is MNHNS and CDR2 is SASEGT. The CDR3 reads CASNFAGKGRGREQYF. CDR3 DNA sequence: TGTGCCAGCAACTTTGCGGGGAAGGGACGGGGAAGGGAGCAGTACTTC.

This clonotype was seen once. The chain has TRBV2 and TRBJ1-4, with 7 bases aligning to TRBD1. CDR1 SNHLY and CDR2 FYNNEI come from the germline V gene. Trimming took 5 bases from V and 7 from J; bases not matched to a gene: 10. The CDR3 has 15 amino acids. CDR3 in DNA: TGTGCCAGCAGTAGATCAGACAGGGACCCTGAAAAACTGTTTTTT. Protein product: CASSRSDRDPEKLFF. Based on the CDR3 plus reference TRBV2 and TRBJ1-4, the full variable domain is EPEVTQTPSHQVTQMGQEVILRCVPISNHLYFYWYRQILGQKVEFLVSFYNNEISEKSEIFDDQFSVERPDGSNFTLKIRSTKLEDSAMYFCASSRSDRDPEKLFFGSGTQLSVL.

This clonotype appeared many times. This chain connects TRBV11-1 to TRBJ1-2; D is undetermined. The CDR3 spans 15 residues. The germline V gene has CDR1 SGHAT and CDR2 FQDESV (reference sequence). Trimming removed 5 bases from V and 3 bases from J, with 16 bases in between. The CDR3, as DNA: TGTGCCAGCAGCGGGAGAAGGAAGATGGACTATGGCTACACCTTC. This sequence encodes CASSGRRKMDYGYTF.

This chain joins TRBV28 and TRBJ2-7; 9 bases map to TRBD2. CDR1 is MDHEN, CDR2 SYDVKM, per germline. This CDR3 comprises 13 residues. Trimming removed 6 bases from V and 6 bases from J; junction bases left unmatched: 6. CDR3 in DNA: TGTGCCAGCAGGTTAGCGGGAGTCGCCGAGCAGTACTTC. It specifies CASRLAGVAEQYF.

The chain employs TRBV5-6 and TRBJ2-3; D is unresolved. Trimming took 2 bases from V and 2 from J, leaving 9 bases between them. The CDR3 totals 14 residues. Germline-derived CDR1 and CDR2 are SGHDT and YYEEEE. CDR3 residues: CASSLMKTTDTQYF. The DNA for the CDR3 is TGTGCCAGCAGCTTAATGAAAACCACAGATACGCAGTATTTT.

A few counts support this clonotype. CDR3 bases: TGTGCCAGCAGTGCTAAAAGAGGGGAGAGGGACACTGAAGCTTTCTTT. It specifies CASSAKRGERDTEAFF. The chain joins TRBV25-1 to TRBJ1-1, with D possibly being TRBD1 (5 bases). This CDR3 region has 16 residues. The V gene's germline CDR1 is MGHDK and CDR2 SYGVNS. V lost 4 bases and J lost 3, with 18 bases in between.

This clonotype was observed at least ten times. This chain joins TRBV7-6 and TRBJ2-1; D gene unclear. Trimming left V 0 bases short and J 9 bases short, with 3 bases between. The germline V gene has CDR1 SGHVS and CDR2 FNYEAQ. This CDR3 is 11 amino acids long. The CDR3 is CASSLAREQFF. The CDR3 region has the DNA TGTGCCAGCAGCTTAGCCCGTGAGCAGTTCTTC.

In this sample, this clonotype turned up many times. The CDR3 reads CASSIEGAATYEQYF. The CDR3 DNA reads as TGTGCCAGTAGTATAGAAGGGGCCGCCACCTACGAGCAGTACTTC. V and J are TRBV19 and TRBJ2-7, with D perhaps TRBD1 (5 bases). V dropped 0 bases and J dropped 2 bases, with 11 bases sitting between them. The CDR3 totals 15 residues. The germline V gene encodes CDR1 LNHDA and CDR2 SQIVND (reference sequence).

This chain joins TRBV5-1 and TRBJ1-1, with D perhaps matching TRBD1 (6 bases). Trimming took off 4 bases at V and 3 bases at J, with 19 bases between the two ends. In germline, CDR1 is SGHRS, CDR2 YFSETQ. This CDR3 has 16 residues. The CDR3 is CASSRRGSGVDTEAFF. The CDR3 DNA follows: TGCGCCAGCAGCCGTAGGGGGTCAGGGGTGGACACTGAAGCTTTCTTT.

This chain connects TRBV7-9 to TRBJ1-2; no clear D gene. This CDR3 comprises 14 residues. Germline values: CDR1 SEHNR, CDR2 FQNEAQ (reference sequence). Trimming shortened V by 1 base and J by 8 bases, and 14 bases separated the two germline ends. The CDR3, as DNA: TGTGCCAGCAGCTTAGATTACGGAGGGAGCGGCTACACCTTC. Translated: CASSLDYGGSGYTF.